A single sample is the source of the 17 T cell receptor beta chains below, sequenced in a study of blood T cell repertoires in COVID-19. The protocol was immunoSEQ multiplex PCR, while the TCRdb copy is restricted to in-frame clones and leaves out a portion. This sample carries a few hundred thousand clones, approximately 90% of them seen once, and the ten largest clones take 3.7%. Sequencing was done on a sample of peripheral blood. These receptor sequences come from a woman aged 40 to 50 with acute or convalescent COVID-19.

The gene calls are TRBV19 and TRBJ2-5, with D perhaps TRBD1 (5 bases). The V gene lost 3 bases and the J gene lost 5 bases, with 19 bases spanning the gap. Germline-derived CDR1 and CDR2 are LNHDA and SQIVND (reference sequence). The CDR3 is 16 amino acids. CDR3 sequence (DNA): TGTGCCAGTAGTATTCGTCACAGGACGGCCGGGGAGACCCAGTACTTC. Translation gives CASSIRHRTAGETQYF.

The chain is built from TRBV9 and TRBJ2-3; D possibly corresponds to TRBD1 (5 bases). Germline loops: CDR1 SGDLS, CDR2 YYNGEE. This CDR3 is built from 14 residues. The V gene lost 1 base and the J gene lost 2 bases, with 8 bases spanning the gap. CDR3 sequence: CASSVTGATDTQYF. The DNA for the CDR3 is TGTGCCAGCAGCGTAACAGGAGCCACAGATACGCAGTATTTT.

The genes are TRBV5-6 and TRBJ2-2; 11 positions match TRBD2. The V gene's germline CDR1 is SGHDT and CDR2 YYEEEE. The CDR3 extends over 18 amino acids. With 3 bases clipped from V and 0 bases from J, the junction kept 7 bases outside the gene matches. The CDR3 protein is CASSSSLAGGPNTGELFF. The CDR3 DNA is TGTGCCAGCAGCTCCTCCCTAGCGGGGGGACCGAACACCGGGGAGCTGTTTTTT.

The chain carries TRBV2 and TRBJ1-1, with D possibly being TRBD1 (5 bases). V was shortened by 7 bases and J by 5 bases, with 14 bases between the two germline ends. Germline lookup yields CDR1 SNHLY and CDR2 FYNNEI. This CDR3 spans 13 amino acids. The CDR3 protein is CASKSQGRTEAFF. The CDR3 DNA reads as TGTGCCAGCAAGTCCCAGGGTAGGACTGAAGCTTTCTTT.

This chain uses TRBV11-2 with TRBJ2-3; 9 positions match TRBD2. Germline CDR1 reads SGHAT; CDR2 reads FQNNGV. The CDR3 runs 17 residues. Trimming at V came to 2 bases and at J to 2 bases, leaving 8 bases not matched to a gene. For the CDR3, the DNA is TGTGCCAGCAGCTTATTTCAGCGGGGGGTTTCCACAGATACGCAGTATTTT. Its protein is CASSLFQRGVSTDTQYF.

The J gene is TRBJ1-5, the V gene TRBV9; 8 bases are shared with TRBD1. CDR3 length: 15 residues. The V gene end was trimmed by 3 bases and the J gene end by 6 bases; junction bases not matched to a gene: 8. Germline CDR1 and CDR2: SGDLS and YYNGEE. The CDR3 protein is CASSAGQGLAQPQHF. The CDR3, as DNA: TGTGCCAGCAGCGCTGGACAGGGTCTCGCTCAGCCCCAGCATTTT.

The chain carries TRBV7-6 and TRBJ2-3; 12 bases line up with TRBD2. CDR1 and CDR2 from the germline V gene are SGHVS and FNYEAQ. CDR3 size: 19 residues. V shed 1 base and J 2 bases; nucleotides not matched to a gene: 10. In DNA, the CDR3 is TGTGCCAGCAGCTTAGAACTAGCGGGGGGCCGCTTTTACACAGATACGCAGTATTTT. It yields the protein CASSLELAGGRFYTDTQYF.

This chain joins TRBV27 and TRBJ1-4; D not certain. This CDR3 is built from 16 residues. Trimming stripped 11 bases from V and 7 bases from J, with 26 bases between. Per germline, CDR1 MNHEY and CDR2 SMNVEV (reference sequence). CDR3 in DNA: TGTGCCCCCTCGAGGGAGAATAAGCTCCGTGGTGAAAAACTGTTTTTT. This sequence encodes CAPSRENKLRGEKLFF.

The rearrangement uses TRBV5-1 and TRBJ1-1; D gene unclear. Trimming removed 2 bases from V and 11 bases from J, with 16 bases in between. The CDR3 is made up of 13 amino acids. Germline V gene sequence: CDR1 SGHRS, CDR2 YFSETQ. The CDR3 sequence: CASSLQSAYEAFF. DNA for the CDR3: TGCGCCAGCAGCTTACAGAGTGCTTATGAGGCTTTCTTT.

This clone was seen once. J is TRBJ2-3 and V is TRBV9, with TRBD2 matching 10 bases. This CDR3 has 17 amino acids. V shed 0 bases and J 3 bases; nucleotides not matched to a gene: 7. Germline lookup yields CDR1 SGDLS and CDR2 YYNGEE. This CDR3 reads CASSVVGLAGVTDTQYF. CDR3 DNA: TGTGCCAGCAGCGTAGTTGGGCTAGCGGGGGTTACAGATACGCAGTATTTT. The entire variable domain, with the rest obtained from reference TRBV9 and TRBJ2-3, is as follows: DSGVTQTPKHLITATGQRVTLRCSPRSGDLSVYWYQQSLDQGLQFLIQYYNGEERAKGNILERFSAQQFPDLHSELNLSSLELGDSALYFCASSVVGLAGVTDTQYFGPGTRLTVL.

The chain couples TRBV6-1 to TRBJ2-1; D gene unclear. The CDR3 covers 11 residues. Germline V gene sequence: CDR1 MNHNS, CDR2 SASEGT. Trimming shortened V by 3 bases and J by 10 bases, and 7 bases separated the two germline ends. The CDR3 protein is CASSDLGEQFF. Written as DNA, the CDR3 is TGTGCCAGCAGTGATCTTGGCGAGCAGTTCTTC.

The genes are TRBV7-8 and TRBJ1-1; D is unresolved. V dropped 3 bases and J dropped 1 base, with 6 bases sitting between them. Germline V lookup: CDR1 SGHVS, CDR2 FQNEAQ. The CDR3 extends over 13 amino acids. The CDR3 region has the DNA TGTGCCAGCAGCTTGGCAGAGAACACTGAAGCTTTCTTT. Its translation is CASSLAENTEAFF.

The chain carries TRBV9 and TRBJ2-5; 8 bases are shared with TRBD1. From germline, CDR1 is SGDLS and CDR2 YYNGEE. The CDR3 is 16 residues long. With V trimmed by 0 bases and J by 0 bases, 4 bases remained unmatched. The CDR3 DNA is TGTGCCAGCAGCGTAGGGACAGGGTCGTACCAAGAGACCCAGTACTTC. Residues: CASSVGTGSYQETQYF.

This clone occurred once. The sample holds other DNA sequences that translate to the same CDR3. V gene TRBV6-5 combines with J gene TRBJ1-1, with D possibly being TRBD1 (6 bases). Trimming removed 2 bases at V and 2 bases at J, with 9 bases between. CDR3 length: 14 residues. Germline values: CDR1 MNHEY, CDR2 SVGAGI. The CDR3 protein is CASSYLQGNTEAFF. CDR3 sequence (DNA): TGTGCCAGCAGTTACCTACAGGGTAACACTGAAGCTTTCTTT.

This chain uses TRBV6-2 or TRBV6-3 with TRBJ2-3; TRBD2 matches 15 bases. The CDR3 extends over 17 amino acids. Germline loops: CDR1 MNHEY, CDR2 SVGEGT. Trimming at V came to 3 bases and at J to 4 bases, leaving 5 bases not matched to a gene. The CDR3 loop is CASSYGGLAGGSDTQYF. For the CDR3, the DNA is TGTGCCAGCAGTTATGGGGGACTAGCGGGGGGCTCAGATACGCAGTATTTT.

The chain has TRBV2 and TRBJ1-4; no firm D call. The CDR3 is made up of 14 amino acids. Per the germline V gene, CDR1 is SNHLY and CDR2 is FYNNEI. Trimming pared 2 bases from V and 6 bases from J, leaving 10 bases between. The CDR3 DNA is TGTGCCAGCAGTGAAAGAGGGCGTGATGAAAAACTGTTTTTT. Its protein product is CASSERGRDEKLFF. The full variable domain, rest sourced from reference TRBV2 and TRBJ1-4, is EPEVTQTPSHQVTQMGQEVILRCVPISNHLYFYWYRQILGQKVEFLVSFYNNEISEKSEIFDDQFSVERPDGSNFTLKIRSTKLEDSAMYFCASSERGRDEKLFFGSGTQLSVL.

CDR3 in DNA: TGTGCCAGCAGTTACCCTCGACAGGGGGCCTCCTACAATGAGCAGTTCTTC. The encoded protein is CASSYPRQGASYNEQFF. The chain employs TRBV6-2 or TRBV6-3 and TRBJ2-1; 10 nucleotides agree with TRBD1. This CDR3 has 17 residues. From germline, CDR1 is MNHEY and CDR2 SVGEGT. The ends lost 2 bases at V and 0 bases at J; junction bases unmatched: 4.